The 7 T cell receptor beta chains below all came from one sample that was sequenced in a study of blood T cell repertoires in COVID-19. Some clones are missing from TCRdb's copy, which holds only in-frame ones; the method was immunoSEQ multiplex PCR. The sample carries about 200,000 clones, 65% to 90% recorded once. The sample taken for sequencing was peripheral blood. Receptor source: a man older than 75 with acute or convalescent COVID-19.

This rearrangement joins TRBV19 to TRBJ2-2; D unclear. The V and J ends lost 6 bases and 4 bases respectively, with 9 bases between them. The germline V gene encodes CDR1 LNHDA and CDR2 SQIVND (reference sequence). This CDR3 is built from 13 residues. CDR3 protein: CASRASGTGELFF. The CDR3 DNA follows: TGTGCCAGTAGGGCCTCTGGCACCGGGGAGCTGTTTTTT.

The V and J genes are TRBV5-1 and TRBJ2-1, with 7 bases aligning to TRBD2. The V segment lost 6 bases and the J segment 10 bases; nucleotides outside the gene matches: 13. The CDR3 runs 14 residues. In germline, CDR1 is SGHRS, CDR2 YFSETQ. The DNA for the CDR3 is TGCGCCAGCAACAGACTAGCCGGCGAGAGAGAGCAGTTCTTC. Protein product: CASNRLAGEREQFF.

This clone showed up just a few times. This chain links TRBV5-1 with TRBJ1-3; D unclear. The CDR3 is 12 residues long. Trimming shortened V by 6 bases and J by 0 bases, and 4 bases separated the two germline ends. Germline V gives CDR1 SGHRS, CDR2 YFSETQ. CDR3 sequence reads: CASKSSGNTIYF. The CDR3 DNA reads TGCGCCAGCAAGAGCTCTGGAAACACCATATATTTT.

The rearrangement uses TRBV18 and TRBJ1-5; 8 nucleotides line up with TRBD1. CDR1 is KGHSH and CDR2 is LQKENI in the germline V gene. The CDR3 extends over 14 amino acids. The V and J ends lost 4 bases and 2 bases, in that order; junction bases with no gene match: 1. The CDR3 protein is CASSQTGGNQPQHF. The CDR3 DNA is TGTGCCAGCTCACAGACAGGGGGCAATCAGCCCCAGCATTTT. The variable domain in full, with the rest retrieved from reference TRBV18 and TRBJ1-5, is NAGVMQNPRHLVRRRGQEARLRCSPMKGHSHVYWYRQLPEEGLKFMVYLQKENIIDESGMPKERFSAEFPKEGPSILRIQQVVRGDSAAYFCASSQTGGNQPQHFGDGTRLSIL.

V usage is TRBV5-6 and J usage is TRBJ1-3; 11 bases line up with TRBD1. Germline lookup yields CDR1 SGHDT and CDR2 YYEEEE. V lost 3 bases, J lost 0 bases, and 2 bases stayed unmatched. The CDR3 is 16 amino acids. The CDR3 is CASSWGTGGSGNTIYF. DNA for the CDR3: TGTGCCAGCAGCTGGGGGACAGGGGGCTCTGGAAACACCATATATTTT.

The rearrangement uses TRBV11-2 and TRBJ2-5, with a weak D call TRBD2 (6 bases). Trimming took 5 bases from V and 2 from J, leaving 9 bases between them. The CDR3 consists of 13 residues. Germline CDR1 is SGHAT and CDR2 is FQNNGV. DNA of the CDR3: TGTGCCAGCAGCCTCGGACTACAAGAGACCCAGTACTTC. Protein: CASSLGLQETQYF.

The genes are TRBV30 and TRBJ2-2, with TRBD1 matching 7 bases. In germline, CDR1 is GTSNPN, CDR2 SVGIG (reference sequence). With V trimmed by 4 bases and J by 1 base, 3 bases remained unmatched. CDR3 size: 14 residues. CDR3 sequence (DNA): TGTGCCTGGAAGGGGGCCCAGAACACCGGGGAGCTGTTTTTT. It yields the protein CAWKGAQNTGELFF.